This paragraph covers one T cell receptor (beta chain) sequence. Its antigen is as yet unknown. The data belong to a study of identifying expanded T cells in peripheral blood. Generated by immunoSEQ multiplex PCR, the TCRdb table keeps only in-frame clones and is missing some. This sample has around 94,000 clones, with about 85% found just once. Trimming pared 0 bases from V and 3 bases from J, leaving 13 bases between. The CDR3 runs 15 residues. Germline CDR1 is SGHRS and CDR2 is YFSETQ. During the collection period, no donor immune events like infections were recorded. Overall study findings and caveats: Variance in clone template counts between roughly two-week samples significantly increased with total template count across all healthy donors. Over around two and four weeks, about 15 and 19 clones changed, versus around 1.3 between replicates.

Sequenced input: blood. This sequence originates from a person aged 18 to 75 in good health. The rearrangement links TRBV5-1 to TRBJ2-7, with D perhaps assigned TRBD1 or TRBD2 (5 bases each). The CDR3 bases are TGCGCCAGCAGCTTGGCACCCCTGGGGGTCTACGAGCAGTACTTC. It yields the protein CASSLAPLGVYEQYF.